This T cell receptor (beta chain) derives from a study of HIV-infected patients and healthy controls. Whole-study results and caveats: Compared with untreated HIV+ repertoires, healthy controls showed roughly threefold more distinct CDR3s and higher Shannon diversity.

About 550 ng RNA was reverse transcribed with alpha and beta constant-region primers. Separate chain-specific third strand synthesis with multiplexing indices produced the alpha and beta libraries. Two random hexamers, added before amplification and joined, formed each molecule's 12-nucleotide barcode. TCRdb recomputed calls from the 5' RACE reads with MiXCR, one row per CDR3 protein. The sample gives about 10,000 distinct CDR3 sequences, approximately 8% of which show up once; about 4% is in the top ten. This clonotype appeared a few times. Its target is not known. Whole blood was used without fractionation, so all unsorted peripheral T cells were included. The sequence was obtained from an adult in good health. The sequenced sample consisted of blood.

CDR3 coding DNA: TGCGCCAGCCGATGTAGGGACCGAGTTCAGCCCCAGCATTTT. This encodes CASRCRDRVQPQHF. V usage is TRBV10-1 and J usage is TRBJ1-5; possible D gene TRBD1, 5 bases. V lost 8 bases and J 6 bases, leaving 17 bases between the germline ends. The CDR3 has 14 residues. Looked up from germline, CDR1 is WNHNN and CDR2 is SYGVQD (reference sequence).